Following are 15 T cell receptor beta chains from one sample sequenced in a study of T cell changes during pregnancy in multiple sclerosis. The table came from immunoSEQ multiplex PCR; TCRdb's copy has only in-frame clones and leaves some out. The repertoire consists of approximately 68,000 clones, with roughly 91% occurring once and the leading ten covering approximately 0.71%. The sample in question was peripheral blood, obtained in the third trimester of pregnancy. Receptors were obtained from a female donor in good health, enrolled as a control in a pregnancy study.

CDR3 bases: TGTGCCAGCAGTGAATATGTCCGGGGGGAAGCTTTCTTT. Amino acids: CASSEYVRGEAFF. The chain is built from TRBV25-1 and TRBJ1-1, with a tentative D call TRBD1 (5 bases). CDR1 is MGHDK and CDR2 is SYGVNS in the germline V gene. There are 13 residues in the CDR3. V lost 0 bases, J lost 8 bases, and 10 bases lay in between.

The rearrangement links TRBV7-2 to TRBJ1-1, with 7 bases aligning to TRBD1. V was clipped by 2 bases and J by 4 bases; unmatched bases: 1. From germline, CDR1 is SGHTA and CDR2 FQGNSA. CDR3 length: 13 amino acids. Here the CDR3 reads CASSLQGGTEAFF. DNA for the CDR3: TGTGCCAGCAGCTTACAGGGGGGCACTGAAGCTTTCTTT.

Only one count was recorded for this clone. The chain joins TRBV7-8 to TRBJ1-1; possibly TRBD1 for D (5 bases). CDR1 SGHVS and CDR2 FQNEAQ come from the germline V gene. The CDR3 loop spans 18 amino acids. Trimming stripped 5 bases from V and 2 bases from J, with 24 bases between. The CDR3 region is CASSAPRRTFNTNTEAFF. The CDR3 nucleotides read TGTGCCAGCAGCGCCCCGAGACGGACATTCAACACCAACACTGAAGCTTTCTTT.

DNA for the CDR3: TGTGCCAGCAGCTTAGCACACCCCCTGAACACTGAAGCTTTCTTT. It yields the protein CASSLAHPLNTEAFF. The chain joins TRBV7-2 to TRBJ1-1; D gene uncertain. CDR1 and CDR2 (germline): SGHTA, FQGNSA. There are 15 residues in the CDR3. Trimming pared 0 bases from V and 0 bases from J, leaving 8 bases between.

V is TRBV7-2 and J is TRBJ1-2; D is undetermined. Trimming shortened V by 4 bases and J by 8 bases, and 17 bases separated the two germline ends. CDR1 is SGHTA and CDR2 is FQGNSA in the germline V gene. This CDR3 is built from 14 residues. The CDR3 loop is CASSSSLGLGGYTF. CDR3 nucleotides: TGTGCCAGCAGCTCGTCCCTAGGACTAGGGGGCTACACCTTC.

The chain joins TRBV5-1 to TRBJ2-2, with 8 bases matching TRBD2. The ends lost 8 bases at V and 1 base at J; junction bases unmatched: 4. The germline CDR1 and CDR2 sequences are SGHRS and YFSETQ. CDR3 length: 14 residues. CDR3 sequence: CASTTSGNTGELFF. The CDR3 DNA is TGCGCCAGTACCACTAGCGGGAACACCGGGGAGCTGTTTTTT.

The chain employs TRBV6-6 and TRBJ1-3; D not certain. CDR1 and CDR2 from the germline V gene are MNHNY and SVGAGI (reference sequence). The length of the CDR3 is 16 residues. Trimming took 0 bases from V and 0 from J, leaving 9 bases between them. The CDR3: CASSYSVRNSGNTIYF. Written as DNA, the CDR3 is TGTGCCAGCAGTTACTCTGTCAGGAACTCTGGAAACACCATATATTTT.

J is TRBJ2-1 and V is TRBV7-9; TRBD2 agrees at 15 bases. J was trimmed by 9 bases and V by 5 bases; bases with no gene match: 2. This CDR3 spans 14 amino acids. CDR1 and CDR2 (germline): SEHNR, FQNEAQ (reference sequence). The CDR3 DNA reads as TGTGCCAGCAGCGGACTAGCGGGGGGGGGTGAGCAGTTCTTC. Translation: CASSGLAGGGEQFF. Drawing the rest from reference TRBV7-9 and TRBJ2-1, the complete variable domain is DTGVSQNPRHKITKRGQNVTFRCDPISEHNRLYWYRQTLGQGPEFLTYFQNEAQLEKSRLLSDRFSAERPKGSFSTLEIQRTEQGDSAMYLCASSGLAGGGEQFFGPGTRLTVL.

This chain joins TRBV2 and TRBJ2-4; 8 nucleotides line up with TRBD2. Germline trimming cut 3 bases from V and 8 bases from J; bases unmatched to any gene: 6. CDR1 and CDR2 from the germline V gene are SNHLY and FYNNEI. CDR3 length: 14 amino acids. The CDR3 reads CASSDGSAGDIQYF. The CDR3 region has the DNA TGTGCCAGCAGTGATGGGTCAGCGGGAGACATTCAGTACTTC.

The chain's CDR3 is CASSPRGQGTSNTEAFF. The CDR3 DNA is TGTGCCAGCAGCCCTAGGGGGCAGGGTACCTCGAACACTGAAGCTTTCTTT. The chain combines TRBV7-9 with TRBJ1-1, with 7 bases fitting TRBD1. Trimming cost V 5 bases and J 1 base; bases outside gene matches: 13. The CDR3 contains 17 residues. Germline CDR1 and CDR2: SEHNR and FQNEAQ (reference sequence).

The chain uses TRBV2 and TRBJ2-1; 9 nucleotides line up with TRBD2. Trimming took 5 bases from V and 14 from J; bases not matched to a gene: 7. CDR1 SNHLY and CDR2 FYNNEI come from the germline V gene. The CDR3 sequence is 12 residues long. DNA for the CDR3: TGTGCCAGCAGTCCTTTAGGGACTAGCAAGTTCTTC. Translated, it gives CASSPLGTSKFF.

As regards this clone: The junction shows a germline mismatch at one end, possibly a read error. The CDR3 nucleotides are TGCAGTGATCACAGGGGTACCTTT. It encodes CSDHRGTF. J is TRBJ1-4 and V is TRBV20-1, with 7 bases lining up with TRBD1. Germline CDR1 is DFQATT and CDR2 is SNEGSKA (reference sequence). This CDR3 region has 8 residues.

The chain links TRBV5-1 to TRBJ2-7; possibly TRBD1 for D (6 bases). The germline V gene encodes CDR1 SGHRS and CDR2 YFSETQ. The CDR3 has 15 residues. The ends were cut back, 4 bases at V and 7 bases at J, with 21 bases in the middle. The CDR3 protein is CASSLDFAFRGEQYF. CDR3 nucleotide sequence: TGCGCCAGCAGCCTGGACTTCGCATTTAGGGGGGAGCAGTACTTC.

The rearrangement uses TRBV6-1 and TRBJ1-6; D uncertain. Germline CDR1 reads MNHNS; CDR2 reads SASEGT. V lost 4 bases and J 7 bases, leaving 17 bases between the germline ends. CDR3 length equals 16 residues. The CDR3 nucleotides are TGTGCCAGCAGTGGCACTTCAATAGCCACAAATTCACCCCTCCACTTT. This encodes CASSGTSIATNSPLHF.

The rearrangement joins TRBV2 to TRBJ1-1; maybe TRBD1 (5 bases). V lost 4 bases to trimming and J lost 7 bases, with 13 bases between them. The germline V gene has CDR1 SNHLY and CDR2 FYNNEI. There are 13 residues in the CDR3. The DNA for the CDR3 is TGTGCCAGCAGTGTAGGGGCCGATCTTGAAGCTTTCTTT. The encoded protein is CASSVGADLEAFF.